Sequencing of this TCR beta chain was carried out in a study of identical twins (dated by TCRdb to the mid-2010s). About the study as a whole: To test whether fetal clonotypes persist, the study used deep sequencing on TCR alpha and beta repertoires from monozygotic twins, unrelated adults of various ages, and cord blood. Replicate twin experiments were performed at different times using different library preparation protocols to rule out contamination. Overall results and qualifications from the work: In monozygotic twins, recombination models systematically underestimated out-of-frame TCR alpha sharing, but the models matched the sharing seen between unrelated individuals. Invariant T cells such as MAIT and iNKT could partly confound zero-insertion analyses, though diverse VJ usage argued against this for most clonotypes. Because the same donors could not be followed over many years, conclusions were based on cross-sectional statistical analysis. Compared with coincidental sharing between unrelated individuals, out-of-frame TCR alpha sequences shared between twins showed an excess of sequences with low generation probability. The excess sharing between twins in beta out-of-frame sequences was weaker because fewer shared sequences reduced the signal-to-noise ratio. Abundant cord blood beta clonotypes carried fewer insertions; young adult naive repertoires showed a weaker similar trend, while memory repertoires showed none.

Library construction relied on 5' RACE. Sequenced using an Illumina HiSeq 2000. A universal primer binding site was added through template switching, and the final cDNA carried a unique molecular identifier so that TCR cDNA molecules could be counted accurately. Specific primers in the conserved constant-segment region were used to synthesize first-strand cDNA for the TCR alpha and beta chains. To control for contamination, every cDNA library carried two barcodes: a SMART-Mk sample barcode plus Illumina barcodes. TruSeq adapter sequences along with Illumina sample barcodes were introduced in two successive PCR steps. The TCR alpha and beta cDNA libraries were sequenced on the Illumina HiSeq platform using custom primers. As for the original processing: MiGEC processed the raw reads to extract unique molecular identifiers, while MiXCR was used to determine the CDR3 positions. Recombination models were inferred per individual with the repgenHMM and IGoR tools using an EM algorithm. The analysis of shared clonotypes was done with the tcR package in R, with sharing normalized by the product of cloneset sizes. To study raw recombination without the effects of thymic and clonal selection, out-of-frame nonproductive sequences were analyzed. The public reads were run again by TCRdb, first through fastp at Q25 and then through MiXCR, and only productive beta chains were kept. CDR3 protein duplicates are merged, each entry listing the most common genes and DNA. The V and J calls were determined by TCRdb, not by the authors. Counted in this sample were about 890,000 distinct CDR3 sequences; around 12% of them appeared once. Jointly, the top ten make up roughly 1.5% of the sample.

V is clipped by 5 bases and J by 8 bases, and the sequence between their germline boundaries is 14 bases long. The CDR3 measures 13 amino acids from cysteine to phenylalanine. The retained sequence is limited to the CDR3, 39 bases, with the frame set at the first base. Sequences SGHNT (CDR1) and YYREEE (CDR2) are obtained from the germline V gene (reference sequence). As to this clonotype: This receptor's antigen is unknown. Base qualities are missing; no much larger clone stands one base away.

Only healthy Caucasian donors were included. The twin cohort consisted of three pairs of female monozygotic twins, all aged about 18 to 29 years. Peripheral blood mononuclear cells were used as the source from which RNA for TCR libraries was isolated. The same sample was also studied in work on yellow fever vaccine responses in identical twins. That second publication adds: The T cell response to vaccination in identical twins was reported by the authors to appear partly convergent and partly personalized. In the study, vaccine-responding T cell clones were precisely tracked in identical twins.

The sequence links TRBV5-4 to TRBJ2-1, with the D gene call left open. This receptor was taken from a woman aged 18-29 years in good health. The sample was PBMCs. CDR3 region: CASSRKRSHEQFF. The bases are TGTGCCAGCAGTCGAAAGCGAAGCCATGAGCAGTTCTTC. The variable domain in full, with residues beyond the CDR3 obtained from the reference TRBV5-4 and TRBJ2-1 genes, is ETGVTQSPTHLIKTRGQQVTLRCSSQSGHNTVSWYQQALGQGPQFIFQYYREEENGRGNFPPRFSGLQFPNYSSELNVNALELDDSALYLCASSRKRSHEQFFGPGTRLTVL.